This T cell receptor (beta chain) was captured by sequencing in a study of cytomegalovirus exposure and HLA in healthy donors. General study results and limits: Subsequent analysis of the 120 or so validation repertoires found a tendency for first-cohort TCR clusters to co-occur. Specificity for CMV antigens was confirmed in vitro for a few of the CMV-associated chains. The study designated fewer than 200 TCR beta chains cytomegalovirus-associated.

This clone was seen just once. The antigen remains undetermined. This table comes from immunoSEQ multiplex PCR, and its TCRdb copy is limited to in-frame clones, with some not included. The sample has hundreds of thousands of clones, around 86% seen once. The germline CDR1 and CDR2 sequences are SGHRS and YFSETQ. The V end lost 0 bases, the J end lost 0 bases, and 7 bases lay between the germline ends. The CDR3 runs 14 residues. Separate from the roughly 700-subject first cohort was the 120-subject validation cohort, to which the donors belonged. The receptor comes from a young woman in good health and CMV-seronegative. The sample taken for sequencing was PBMCs. The chain uses TRBV5-1 and TRBJ2-7; D is ambiguous. CDR3 DNA sequence: TGCGCCAGCAGCTTGGGTTCGAGCTCCTACGAGCAGTACTTC. Translating gives CASSLGSSSYEQYF.